Listed here are 29 T cell receptor beta chains from one sample, sequenced in a study of blood T cell repertoires in COVID-19. Sequencing used immunoSEQ multiplex PCR; TCRdb keeps in-frame clones, though not all of them. The sample carries some 83,000 clones, roughly 83% recorded once. The sequencing input was peripheral blood. These receptors all stem from a man aged 50 to 59 with active COVID-19.

This rearrangement joins TRBV14 to TRBJ2-7, with 8 bases lining up with TRBD1. The CDR3 covers 14 residues. V was pared by 3 bases and J by 2 bases, with 3 bases of the junction left unmatched. Germline-derived CDR1 and CDR2 are SGHDN and FVKESK. CDR3 bases: TGTGCCAGCAGCCAGGGACAGGCCCCCTACGAGCAGTACTTC. This encodes CASSQGQAPYEQYF.

The V and J genes are TRBV7-9 and TRBJ2-5; maybe TRBD1 (5 bases). From germline, CDR1 is SEHNR and CDR2 FQNEAQ (reference sequence). The CDR3 has 13 residues. V dropped 2 bases and J dropped 2 bases, with 6 bases sitting between them. This CDR3 reads CASSLKGQETQYF. CDR3 nucleotide sequence: TGTGCCAGCAGCTTAAAGGGGCAAGAGACCCAGTACTTC.

The chain couples TRBV14 to TRBJ1-2; the D gene is possibly TRBD1 (5 bases). Germline-derived CDR1 and CDR2 are SGHDN and FVKESK. The CDR3 has 16 residues. Trimming shortened V by 4 bases and J by 0 bases, and 15 bases separated the two germline ends. CDR3: CASSPHPGRANYGYTF. The CDR3 nucleotides are TGTGCCAGCAGCCCGCATCCAGGGCGAGCTAACTATGGCTACACCTTC.

The chain combines TRBV21-1 with TRBJ2-5; TRBD2 reflects the table's D call only, with no check against the DNA. TRBV21-1 is assigned pseudogene status. The CDR3 sequence is 18 residues long. The CDR3, as DNA: TGTGCCAGCAGCGGCGGTTTGCTTTTACTATTGGAACAAGAGACCCAGTACTTC. Translated: CASSGGLLLLLEQETQYF.

V is TRBV19 and J is TRBJ2-7; 8 positions agree with TRBD1. CDR3 length: 13 residues. After removal of 6 bases from V and 5 bases from J, the junction contained 6 bases not matched to a gene. Germline loops: CDR1 LNHDA, CDR2 SQIVND (reference sequence). DNA for the CDR3: TGTGCCAGTAGGGGGCAGGGGGCGAACGAGCAGTACTTC. Translated, it gives CASRGQGANEQYF.

This clone was seen a single time. The chain is built from TRBV6-6 and TRBJ1-6, with no clear D. The CDR3 consists of 16 residues. From germline, CDR1 is MNHNY and CDR2 SVGAGI (reference sequence). Trimming cost V 5 bases and J 0 bases, with 11 bases left between them. The CDR3 spells CASSRRESSYNSPLHF. DNA for the CDR3: TGTGCCAGCAGTCGACGAGAGAGCTCCTATAATTCACCCCTCCACTTT.

The chain recombines TRBV21-1 with TRBJ2-1; TRBD2, the D gene given by the table, was not confirmed from the DNA. TRBV21-1 is an annotated pseudogene. This CDR3 region has 19 residues. The CDR3 reads CASSKILGLAGVSYNEQFF. CDR3 in DNA: TGTGCCAGCAGCAAAATTTTGGGCCTAGCGGGAGTTTCTTACAATGAGCAGTTCTTC.

This chain's CDR3 is CASSKSRDSYEQYF. CDR3 DNA: TGTGCCAGCAGCAAATCGAGGGATTCCTACGAGCAGTACTTC. The rearrangement joins TRBV21-1 to TRBJ2-7; TRBD2, the D gene given by the table, was not confirmed from the DNA. TRBV21-1 is classified as a pseudogene. This CDR3 spans 14 amino acids.

The chain has TRBV28 and TRBJ2-2; the match to TRBD1 covers 7 bases. The CDR3 covers 15 residues. Losses at the gene ends were 0 bases for V and 6 bases for J; bases not matched to a gene: 4. The V gene's germline CDR1 is MDHEN and CDR2 SYDVKM. CDR3 sequence reads: CASSLWDRTSGELFF. The CDR3 nucleotides are TGTGCCAGCAGTTTATGGGACAGGACATCCGGGGAGCTGTTTTTT.

The chain joins TRBV9 to TRBJ2-1; D not certain. The V and J ends lost 4 bases and 8 bases respectively, with 13 bases between them. The CDR3 is 13 residues long. Germline V gene lookup returns CDR1 SGDLS and CDR2 YYNGEE. Here the CDR3 DNA reads TGTGCCAGCAGCACGAGAGGAGTTGATGAGCAGTTCTTC. Encoded protein: CASSTRGVDEQFF.

CDR3 sequence (DNA): TGTGCCAGCAGTTCGGACAAGGCCTACGAGCAGTACTTC. Protein sequence: CASSSDKAYEQYF. The chain joins TRBV12-3 or TRBV12-4 to TRBJ2-7; D is possibly TRBD1 (5 bases). The CDR3 has 13 residues. V shed 4 bases and J shed 2 bases, with 9 bases lying between them.

The genes are TRBV18 and TRBJ2-1; TRBD2 might be the D (6 bases). Per germline, CDR1 KGHSH and CDR2 LQKENI. This CDR3 is 13 amino acids long. V gave up 1 base and J gave up 9 bases, with 10 bases separating them. CDR3 bases: TGTGCCAGCTCACCACACGAGGGAGGTGAGCAGTTCTTC. Its protein is CASSPHEGGEQFF.

V gene TRBV11-2 combines with J gene TRBJ2-1; possible D gene TRBD2, 6 bases. Trimming cost V 4 bases and J 3 bases, with 19 bases left between them. The CDR3 totals 17 residues. The germline CDR1 and CDR2 sequences are SGHAT and FQNNGV. DNA of the CDR3: TGTGCCAGCAGCTATGGTGGGGGAGGATTTAGCTACAATGAGCAGTTCTTC. Translation: CASSYGGGGFSYNEQFF.

The J gene is TRBJ2-3, the V gene TRBV5-1, with D possibly TRBD1 on 6 matching bases. V was trimmed by 1 base and J by 1 base, leaving 13 bases between them. This CDR3 has 16 amino acids. Germline V gene sequence: CDR1 SGHRS, CDR2 YFSETQ. The CDR3 reads CASSLQQGRGTDTQYF. In nucleotides, the CDR3 is TGCGCCAGCAGCTTGCAACAGGGCAGGGGCACAGATACGCAGTATTTT.

The rearrangement joins TRBV11-2 to TRBJ2-3, with D perhaps matching TRBD2 (5 bases). V gave up 1 base and J gave up 0 bases, with 17 bases separating them. This CDR3 region has 18 residues. Per the germline V gene, CDR1 is SGHAT and CDR2 is FQNNGV. In DNA form, the CDR3 reads TGTGCCAGCAGCTTAGGTTTCCCGGGGTCCTATAGCACAGATACGCAGTATTTT. It is translated as CASSLGFPGSYSTDTQYF.

This chain links TRBV6-2 or TRBV6-3 with TRBJ1-1; D not certain. V was shortened by 5 bases and J by 5 bases, with 15 bases between the two germline ends. The CDR3 is 14 amino acids. The germline gives CDR1 MNHEY, CDR2 SVGEGT. The CDR3 here is CASSPQLGRTEAFF. CDR3 in DNA: TGTGCCAGCAGTCCCCAGTTGGGGAGGACTGAAGCTTTCTTT.

The chain couples TRBV4-1 to TRBJ2-7; perhaps TRBD1 as D (6 bases). The CDR3 consists of 16 residues. V lost 1 base to trimming and J lost 3 bases, with 16 bases between them. Germline CDR1 MGHRA, CDR2 YSYEKL. CDR3 sequence: CASSQVRGTGSYEQYF. The CDR3 nucleotides read TGCGCCAGCAGCCAAGTCAGGGGAACAGGAAGCTACGAGCAGTACTTC.

Worth noting for this clone: Other DNA sequences from this sample encode an identical CDR3 as well. This chain links TRBV28 with TRBJ1-1; 8 bases map to TRBD1. CDR3 size: 14 residues. Germline lookup yields CDR1 MDHEN and CDR2 SYDVKM. Unmatched junction bases numbered 3, after V lost 2 bases and J lost 4 bases. The CDR3 reads CASSLQGAVTEAFF. In DNA, the CDR3 is TGTGCCAGCAGTTTACAGGGGGCGGTCACTGAAGCTTTCTTT.

The genes are TRBV6-1 and TRBJ1-3, with D tentatively TRBD1 (5 bases). Germline CDR1 MNHNS, CDR2 SASEGT. Between the trimmed V and J ends, which lost 0 bases and 3 bases, there was a span of 12 bases. There are 16 residues in the CDR3. This CDR3 is CASSEAEGTDGNTIYF. The CDR3 region has the DNA TGTGCCAGCAGTGAAGCGGAGGGGACGGATGGAAACACCATATATTTT.

The V call is TRBV6-2 or TRBV6-3, the J call TRBJ2-7; D perhaps matches TRBD1 (6 bases). The CDR3 has 16 residues. The germline CDR1 and CDR2 sequences are MNHEY and SVGEGT. With 5 bases removed from V and 0 bases from J, the gap between germline ends came to 17 bases. CDR3 in DNA: TGTGCCAGCAGTAGACCACCGACAGGACCCTCCTACGAGCAGTACTTC. Translating gives CASSRPPTGPSYEQYF.

The rearrangement joins TRBV28 to TRBJ2-7; TRBD2 matches 14 bases. This CDR3 comprises 16 residues. V shed 6 bases, J shed 9 bases, and the junction held 13 bases outside the gene matches. CDR1 MDHEN and CDR2 SYDVKM come from the germline V gene. As DNA, the CDR3 is TGTGCCAGCAGCCTATCCGGGACTAGCGGGAGATCTGGGCAGTACTTC. This sequence encodes CASSLSGTSGRSGQYF.

This clone was recorded once. This sequence joins TRBV25-1 and TRBJ2-7; 8 bases map to TRBD2. The CDR3 has 14 residues. V lost 4 bases and J lost 1; bases outside the gene matches: 3. The germline V gene has CDR1 MGHDK and CDR2 SYGVNS. The CDR3 protein is CASSGSGGSYEQYF. CDR3 coding DNA: TGTGCCAGCAGTGGAAGCGGGGGTTCCTACGAGCAGTACTTC.

V and J are TRBV28 and TRBJ1-2; 9 nucleotides align to TRBD1. This CDR3 contains 16 residues. Losses at the gene ends were 6 bases for V and 4 bases for J; bases not matched to a gene: 12. Germline lookup yields CDR1 MDHEN and CDR2 SYDVKM. The CDR3 loop reads CASSHRDRAPTYGYTF. In nucleotides, the CDR3 is TGTGCCAGCAGCCACCGGGACAGGGCACCTACCTATGGCTACACCTTC.

The genes are TRBV4-1 and TRBJ1-5; D perhaps matches TRBD1 (6 bases). The CDR3 contains 16 residues. Trimming left V 4 bases short and J 5 bases short, with 18 bases between. CDR1 is MGHRA and CDR2 is YSYEKL in the germline V gene. The CDR3 DNA sequence: TGCGCCAGCAGCCCAACGGGACAAGGGGAACATCAGCCCCAGCATTTT. It yields the protein CASSPTGQGEHQPQHF.

Only a few counts were recorded for this clone. The chain has TRBV5-1 and TRBJ2-2; 9 nucleotides agree with TRBD1. Germline V gives CDR1 SGHRS, CDR2 YFSETQ. The CDR3 loop spans 16 amino acids. J was trimmed by 2 bases and V by 4 bases; bases with no gene match: 6. Written as DNA, the CDR3 is TGCGCCAGCAGCCCAAGGACAGGGGTCAACACCGGGGAGCTGTTTTTT. Its translation: CASSPRTGVNTGELFF.

In nucleotides, the CDR3 is TGTGCCAGCAGCCAAGATTGGTCAATTTGGGCAAATGAGCAGTTCTTC. This codes for CASSQDWSIWANEQFF. This sequence joins TRBV3-1 (or the pseudogene TRBV3-2) and TRBJ2-1, with D unclear. CDR1 LGHDT and CDR2 YNNKEL come from the germline V gene (reference sequence). The CDR3 consists of 16 residues. V gave up 0 bases and J gave up 7 bases, with 16 bases separating them.

The chain couples TRBV5-1 to TRBJ2-7; TRBD1 aligns across 8 bases. Germline-derived CDR1 and CDR2 are SGHRS and YFSETQ. Germline trimming cut 3 bases from V and 2 bases from J; bases unmatched to any gene: 4. The CDR3 is 14 residues long. CDR3 DNA sequence: TGCGCCAGCAGCTGGGGACAGGAGGCCTACGAGCAGTACTTC. It specifies CASSWGQEAYEQYF.

The chain recombines TRBV5-1 with TRBJ1-1; 9 positions agree with TRBD1. Trimming removed 4 bases from V and 4 bases from J; junction bases left unmatched: 17. The CDR3 loop spans 18 amino acids. Germline CDR1 is SGHRS and CDR2 is YFSETQ. The CDR3 bases are TGCGCCAGCAGCCCCCGGGACAGGGTGTTTTCCCGCTCCACTGAAGCTTTCTTT. Residues: CASSPRDRVFSRSTEAFF.

The chain carries TRBV7-2 and TRBJ2-1, with 9 bases fitting TRBD2. CDR1 and CDR2 from the germline V gene are SGHTA and FQGNSA. J gave up 5 bases and V 8 bases, and 7 bases lay outside the gene matches. CDR3 size: 14 residues. The CDR3 DNA reads TGTGCCAGCGACTTAGCGGGAGTTAACAATGAGCAGTTCTTC. Its protein is CASDLAGVNNEQFF.